This TCR beta chain was profiled in a study of cytomegalovirus exposure and HLA in healthy donors. Unmatched junction bases numbered 4, after V lost 5 bases and J lost 5 bases. This CDR3 has 14 amino acids. Germline CDR1 is LGHNT and CDR2 is FRNRAP. Overall study results and limits: In an earlier analysis, in some 600 donors, most V segments appeared productive either ~90% or ~30% of the time. Diagnosis of cytomegalovirus status made by the classifier reportedly showed high specificity and sensitivity.

The PCR employed 60 Vbeta primers together with 13 Jbeta primers. The table came from immunoSEQ multiplex PCR; TCRdb's copy has only in-frame clones and leaves some out. This sample has 85,000 to 130,000 clones, with around 75% found just once. A remark on this clone: As yet, its antigen is unknown.

The receptor was isolated from a male donor in good health and CMV-seropositive. The chain recombines TRBV12-5 with TRBJ1-1, with 11 bases lining up with TRBD1. The specimen sequenced was PBMCs. The CDR3 DNA is TGTGCTAGTGGTGGGACAGGGGGTGATACTGAAGCTTTCTTT. Amino acid sequence: CASGGTGGDTEAFF. Drawing the rest from reference TRBV12-5 and TRBJ1-1, the complete variable domain is DARVTQTPRHKVTEMGQEVTMRCQPILGHNTVFWYRQTMMQGLELLAYFRNRAPLDDSGMPKDRFSAEMPDATLATLKIQPSEPRDSAVYFCASGGTGGDTEAFFGQGTRLTVV.